What follows is one T cell receptor beta chain and its context. The sample is drawn from a study of blood T cell repertoires in COVID-19. The overall study: PBMCs, B-cell-depleted T cells, or T cells were the source of the cDNA or gDNA that made up the material.

This CDR3 spans 14 amino acids. The V and J ends lost 2 bases and 0 bases, in that order; junction bases with no gene match: 1. Per germline, CDR1 KGHSH and CDR2 LQKENI. In the source study's methods: The authors estimated nucleated cell counts from reference gene primer amplification. The data were produced by immunoSEQ multiplex PCR, yet TCRdb's version contains in-frame clones alone and is incomplete. V and J calls and clone size come straight from that table; D and trimming were deduced from the DNA. The profile shows more than 350,000 clones, 89% of them singletons. One Seattle source followed patients from active infection through their disease course.

Sequenced: peripheral blood. The sequence came from a woman aged 25 to 39 with COVID-19, enrolled during active disease. V and J are TRBV18 and TRBJ2-7; TRBD1 matches 7 bases. The CDR3 region is CASSPGTASYEQYF. CDR3 nucleotides: TGTGCCAGCTCACCAGGGACAGCCTCCTACGAGCAGTACTTC.